This T cell receptor (beta chain) was observed in a study of T cell responses to AZD1222 COVID-19 vaccine. Study-level results: Repertoire collection took place solely once the T cell response had peaked. White British donors predominated, females outnumbered males, and clonal diversity was possibly underestimated.

On this clone: Its antigen is undetermined.

The ends were cut back, 1 base at V and 0 bases at J, with 9 bases in the middle. CDR3 length equals 15 residues. Looked up from germline, CDR1 is LGHDT and CDR2 is YNNKEL (reference sequence). This table comes from immunoSEQ multiplex PCR, and its TCRdb copy is limited to in-frame clones, with some not included. The data show around 100,000 clones, around 87% seen once. The chain employs TRBV3-1 (or the pseudogene TRBV3-2) and TRBJ1-2; no clear D. Here the sequenced sample was peripheral blood, taken on day 0 of MenACWY control vaccination. This receptor was identified in an adult in good health. Here the CDR3 DNA reads TGTGCCAGCAGCCAAGGCGGGGAAGCTAACTATGGCTACACCTTC. Its translation is CASSQGGEANYGYTF.